This T cell receptor (beta chain) derives from a study of vaccination and CD4 T cells after COVID-19. About the research overall: Sampling after COVID took place at a median of around 91 days (range 35 to 161) following diagnosis.

Points from the study as a whole: Spike mono-reactive clones accounted for 304 of the 307 vaccine-specific clones found in convalescent patients. Post-vaccination reactive clonotypes (median approximately 38) did not differ significantly from post-infection (more than 20).

This clonotype turned up a few times. What it binds is unknown. Between the trimmed V and J ends, which lost 4 bases and 3 bases, there was a span of 13 bases. This CDR3 is 14 amino acids long. The germline gives CDR1 SEHNR, CDR2 FQNEAQ (reference sequence). Scientists ran DNA taken from cultured CD4+ T cells through the Oncomine TCR Beta short-read assay for sequencing. Cultured CD4+ T cells were the source of extracted genomic DNA. TCRdb re-analysed the PCR reads in MiXCR, keeping a single row per CDR3 protein. The data show about 11,000 distinct CDR3 sequences, 22% seen once. Described treatment: roughly 10-day PBMC culture with coronavirus spike peptide pools or control peptides (ViraFEST assay).

The chain links TRBV7-9 to TRBJ2-7; D might be TRBD1 (6 bases). Source: CD4+ T cells from blood, cultured in vitro, taken after SARS-CoV-2 vaccination. This receptor was identified in a human donor who had recovered from COVID-19. DNA of the CDR3: TGTGCCAGCAGCTCCTCCGGGACAATCTACGAGCAGTACTTC. Amino acids: CASSSSGTIYEQYF.